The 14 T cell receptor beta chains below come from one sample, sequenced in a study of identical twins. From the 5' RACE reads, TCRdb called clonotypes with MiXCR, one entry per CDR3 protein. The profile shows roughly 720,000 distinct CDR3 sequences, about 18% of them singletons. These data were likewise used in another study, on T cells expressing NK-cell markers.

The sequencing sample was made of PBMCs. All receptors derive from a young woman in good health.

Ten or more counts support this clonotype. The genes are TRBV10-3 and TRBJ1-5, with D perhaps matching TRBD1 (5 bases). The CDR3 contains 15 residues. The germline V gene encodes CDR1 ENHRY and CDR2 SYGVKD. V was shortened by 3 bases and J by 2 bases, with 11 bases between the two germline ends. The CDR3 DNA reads TGTGCCATCAGTGAAGACAGAGGGGGCAATCAGCCCCAGCATTTT. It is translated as CAISEDRGGNQPQHF.

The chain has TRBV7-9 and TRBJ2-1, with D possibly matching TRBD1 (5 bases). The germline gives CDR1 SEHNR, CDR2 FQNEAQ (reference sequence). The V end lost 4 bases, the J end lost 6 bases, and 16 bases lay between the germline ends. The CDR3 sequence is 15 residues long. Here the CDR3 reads CASSYRPAQGNEQFF. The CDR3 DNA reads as TGTGCCAGCAGCTATAGGCCGGCCCAGGGCAATGAGCAGTTCTTC.

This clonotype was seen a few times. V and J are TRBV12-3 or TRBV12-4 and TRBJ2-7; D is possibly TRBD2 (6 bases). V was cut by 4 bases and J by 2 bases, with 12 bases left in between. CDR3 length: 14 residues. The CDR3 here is CASSSHGGAYEQYF. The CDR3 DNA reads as TGTGCCAGCAGTTCCCACGGGGGTGCCTACGAGCAGTACTTC.

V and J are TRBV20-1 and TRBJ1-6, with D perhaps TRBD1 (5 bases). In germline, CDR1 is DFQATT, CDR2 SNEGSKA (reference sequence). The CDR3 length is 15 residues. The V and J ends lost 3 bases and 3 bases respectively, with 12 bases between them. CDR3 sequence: CSASGGWNYNSPLHF. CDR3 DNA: TGCAGTGCTAGTGGGGGGTGGAACTATAATTCACCCCTCCACTTT.

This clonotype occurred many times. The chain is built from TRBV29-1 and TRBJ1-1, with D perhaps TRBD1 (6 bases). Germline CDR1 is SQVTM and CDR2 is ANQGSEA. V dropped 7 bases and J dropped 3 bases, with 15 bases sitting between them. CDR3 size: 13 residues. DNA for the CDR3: TGCAGCGGCTTACAGGGACTGCACACTGAAGCTTTCTTT. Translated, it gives CSGLQGLHTEAFF.

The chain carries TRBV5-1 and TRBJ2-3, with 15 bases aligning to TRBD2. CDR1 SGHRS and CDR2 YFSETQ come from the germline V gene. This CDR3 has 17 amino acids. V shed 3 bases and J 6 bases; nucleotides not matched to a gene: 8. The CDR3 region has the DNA TGCGCCAGCAGCTCCGGACTAGCGGGGGGGCGAGTGGATACGCAGTATTTT. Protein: CASSSGLAGGRVDTQYF.

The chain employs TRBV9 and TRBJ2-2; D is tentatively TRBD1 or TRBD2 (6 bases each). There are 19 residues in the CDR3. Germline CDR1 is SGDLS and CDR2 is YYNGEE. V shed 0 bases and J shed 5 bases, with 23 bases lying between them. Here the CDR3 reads CASSVVPTGMGAGTGELFF. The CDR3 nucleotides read TGTGCCAGCAGCGTAGTCCCAACCGGGATGGGGGCGGGGACCGGGGAGCTGTTTTTT.

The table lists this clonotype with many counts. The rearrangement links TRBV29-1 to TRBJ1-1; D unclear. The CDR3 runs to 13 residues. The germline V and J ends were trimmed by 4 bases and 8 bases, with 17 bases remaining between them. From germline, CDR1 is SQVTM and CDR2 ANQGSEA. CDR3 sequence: CSVVSPVYIEAFF. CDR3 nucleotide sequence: TGCAGCGTTGTATCCCCAGTATATATCGAAGCTTTCTTT.

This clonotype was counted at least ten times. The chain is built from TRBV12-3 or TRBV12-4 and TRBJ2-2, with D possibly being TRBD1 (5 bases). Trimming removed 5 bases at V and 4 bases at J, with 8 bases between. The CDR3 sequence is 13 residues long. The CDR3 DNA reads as TGTGCCAGCAGTCGACAGCTCACCGGGGAGCTGTTTTTT. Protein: CASSRQLTGELFF.

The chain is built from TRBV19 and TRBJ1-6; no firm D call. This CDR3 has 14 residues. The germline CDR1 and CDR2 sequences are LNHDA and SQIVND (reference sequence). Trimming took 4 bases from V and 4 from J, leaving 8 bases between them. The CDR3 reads CASSSRGYNSPLHF. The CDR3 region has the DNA TGTGCCAGTAGTAGCCGGGGTTATAATTCACCCCTCCACTTT.

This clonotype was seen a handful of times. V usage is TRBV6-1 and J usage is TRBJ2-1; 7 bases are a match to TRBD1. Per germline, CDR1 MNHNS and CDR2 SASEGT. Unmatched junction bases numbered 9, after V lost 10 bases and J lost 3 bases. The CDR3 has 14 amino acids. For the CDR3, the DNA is TGTGCCACCAGGGGGAGCGATCGCTACAATGAGCAGTTCTTC. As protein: CATRGSDRYNEQFF.

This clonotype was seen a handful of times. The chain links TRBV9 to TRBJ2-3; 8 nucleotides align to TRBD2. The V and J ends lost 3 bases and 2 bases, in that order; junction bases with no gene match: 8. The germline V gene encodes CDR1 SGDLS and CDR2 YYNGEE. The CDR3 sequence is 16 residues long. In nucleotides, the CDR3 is TGTGCCAGCAGCGAGAGCGGGGGCCACCTCACAGATACGCAGTATTTT. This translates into CASSESGGHLTDTQYF. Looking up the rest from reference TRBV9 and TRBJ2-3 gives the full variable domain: DSGVTQTPKHLITATGQRVTLRCSPRSGDLSVYWYQQSLDQGLQFLIQYYNGEERAKGNILERFSAQQFPDLHSELNLSSLELGDSALYFCASSESGGHLTDTQYFGPGTRLTVL.

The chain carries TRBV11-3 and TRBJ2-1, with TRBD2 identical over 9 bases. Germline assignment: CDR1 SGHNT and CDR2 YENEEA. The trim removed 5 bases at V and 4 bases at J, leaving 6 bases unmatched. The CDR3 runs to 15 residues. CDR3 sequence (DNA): TGTGCCAGCAGCATACGACTAGCGGCGTACAATGAGCAGTTCTTC. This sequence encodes CASSIRLAAYNEQFF.

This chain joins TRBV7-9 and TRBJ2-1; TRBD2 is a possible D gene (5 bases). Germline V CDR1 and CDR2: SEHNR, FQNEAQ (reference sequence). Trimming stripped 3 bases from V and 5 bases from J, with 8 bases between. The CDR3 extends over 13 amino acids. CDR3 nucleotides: TGTGCCAGCAGCTTCGGGGTGGACAATGAGCAGTTCTTC. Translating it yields CASSFGVDNEQFF.